This TCR beta chain came from a study of CD8 T cells in ankylosing spondylitis. Many counts were recorded for this clonotype. Its specificity is not known. CDR1 and CDR2 (germline): SEHNR, FQNEAQ (reference sequence). The CDR3 totals 13 residues. The V and J ends lost 6 bases and 5 bases, in that order; junction bases with no gene match: 7. General study points: Within ankylosing spondylitis blood, a TCR beta motif made up of under 10 highly homologous variants appeared to be characteristic.

Construction of TCR beta libraries was performed using quantitative 5'-RACE with molecular barcodes. Via MiXCR, TCRdb re-called the 5' RACE reads, giving one row per CDR3 protein. The sample lists 200,000 to 250,000 distinct CDR3 sequences, about 7% occurring once. This receptor was identified in a male donor with ankylosing spondylitis. The chain couples TRBV7-9 to TRBJ2-7; 7 bases line up with TRBD1. The specimen was blood, either unsorted or a sorted T cell fraction (not recorded which). As DNA, the CDR3 is TGTGCCAGCAGTCCGTCGACAGGGAACGAGCAGTACTTC. The encoded protein is CASSPSTGNEQYF.